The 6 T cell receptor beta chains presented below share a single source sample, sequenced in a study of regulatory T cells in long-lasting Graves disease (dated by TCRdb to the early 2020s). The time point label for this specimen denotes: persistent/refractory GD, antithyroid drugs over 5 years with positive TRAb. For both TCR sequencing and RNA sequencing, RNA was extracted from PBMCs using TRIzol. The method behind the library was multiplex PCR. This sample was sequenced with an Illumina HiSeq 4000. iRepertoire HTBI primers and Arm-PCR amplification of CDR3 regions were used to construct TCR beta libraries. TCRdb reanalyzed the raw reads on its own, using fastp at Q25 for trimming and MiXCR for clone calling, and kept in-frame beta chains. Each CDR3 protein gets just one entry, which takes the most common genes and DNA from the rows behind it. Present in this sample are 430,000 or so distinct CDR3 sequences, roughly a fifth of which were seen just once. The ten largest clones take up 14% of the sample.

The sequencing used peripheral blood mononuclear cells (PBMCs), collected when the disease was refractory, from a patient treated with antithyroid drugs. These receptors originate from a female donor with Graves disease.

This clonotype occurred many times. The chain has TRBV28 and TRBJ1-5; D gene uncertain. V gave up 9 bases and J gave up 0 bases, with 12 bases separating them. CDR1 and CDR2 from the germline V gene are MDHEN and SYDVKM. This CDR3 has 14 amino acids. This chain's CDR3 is CASHTRNSNQPQHF. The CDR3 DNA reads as TGTGCCAGTCATACCAGAAATAGCAATCAGCCCCAGCATTTT. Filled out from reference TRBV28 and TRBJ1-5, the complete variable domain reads DVKVTQSSRYLVKRTGEKVFLECVQDMDHENMFWYRQDPGLGLRLIYFSYDVKMKEKGDIPEGYSVSREKKERFSLILESASTNQTSMYLCASHTRNSNQPQHFGDGTRLSIL.

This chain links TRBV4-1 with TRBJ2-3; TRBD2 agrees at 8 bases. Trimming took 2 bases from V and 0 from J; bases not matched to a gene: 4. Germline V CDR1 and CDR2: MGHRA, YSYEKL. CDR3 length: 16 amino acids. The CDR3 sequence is CASSQQTSASTDTQYF. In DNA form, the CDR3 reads TGCGCCAGCAGCCAACAGACTAGCGCGAGCACAGATACGCAGTATTTT.

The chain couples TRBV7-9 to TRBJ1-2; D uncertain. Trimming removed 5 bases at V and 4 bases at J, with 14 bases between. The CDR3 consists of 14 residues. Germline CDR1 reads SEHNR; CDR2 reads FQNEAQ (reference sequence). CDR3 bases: TGTGCCAGCAGCCCCTTGGACCGCCCCTATGGCTACACCTTC. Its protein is CASSPLDRPYGYTF.

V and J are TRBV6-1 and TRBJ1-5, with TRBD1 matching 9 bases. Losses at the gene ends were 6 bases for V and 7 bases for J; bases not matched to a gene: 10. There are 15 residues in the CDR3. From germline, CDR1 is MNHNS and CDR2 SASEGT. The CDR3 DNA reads TGTGCCAGCAGCGACCGGGACAGGGAACTACAGCCCCAGCATTTT. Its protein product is CASSDRDRELQPQHF.

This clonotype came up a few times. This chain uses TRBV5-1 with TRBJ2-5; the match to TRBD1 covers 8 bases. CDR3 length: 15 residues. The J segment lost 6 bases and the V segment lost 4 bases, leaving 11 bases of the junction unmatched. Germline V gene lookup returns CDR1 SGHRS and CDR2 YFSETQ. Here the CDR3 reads CASSGQGELKKTQYF. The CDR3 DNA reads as TGCGCCAGCAGCGGACAGGGCGAGCTAAAAAAGACCCAGTACTTC.

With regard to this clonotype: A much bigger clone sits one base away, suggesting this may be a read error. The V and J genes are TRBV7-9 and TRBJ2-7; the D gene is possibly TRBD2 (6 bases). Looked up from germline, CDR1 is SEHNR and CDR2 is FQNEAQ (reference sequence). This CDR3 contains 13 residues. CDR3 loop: CASSWGVTNERYF. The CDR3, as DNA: TGTGCCAGCAGCTGGGGGGTAACGAACGAGCGGTACTTC.